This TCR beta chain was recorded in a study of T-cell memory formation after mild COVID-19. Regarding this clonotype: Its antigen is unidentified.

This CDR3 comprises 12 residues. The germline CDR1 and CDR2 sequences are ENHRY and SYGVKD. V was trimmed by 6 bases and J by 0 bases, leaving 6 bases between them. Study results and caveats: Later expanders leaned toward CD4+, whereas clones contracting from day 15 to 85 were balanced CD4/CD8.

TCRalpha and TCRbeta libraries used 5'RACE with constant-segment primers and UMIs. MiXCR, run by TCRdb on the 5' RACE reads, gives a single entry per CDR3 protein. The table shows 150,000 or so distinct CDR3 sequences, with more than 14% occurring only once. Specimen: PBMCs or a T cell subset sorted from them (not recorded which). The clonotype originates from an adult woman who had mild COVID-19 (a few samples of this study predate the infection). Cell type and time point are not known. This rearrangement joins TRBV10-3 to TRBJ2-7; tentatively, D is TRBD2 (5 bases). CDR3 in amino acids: CAIRAGSYEQYF. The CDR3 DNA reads TGTGCCATCAGGGCGGGCTCCTACGAGCAGTACTTC.